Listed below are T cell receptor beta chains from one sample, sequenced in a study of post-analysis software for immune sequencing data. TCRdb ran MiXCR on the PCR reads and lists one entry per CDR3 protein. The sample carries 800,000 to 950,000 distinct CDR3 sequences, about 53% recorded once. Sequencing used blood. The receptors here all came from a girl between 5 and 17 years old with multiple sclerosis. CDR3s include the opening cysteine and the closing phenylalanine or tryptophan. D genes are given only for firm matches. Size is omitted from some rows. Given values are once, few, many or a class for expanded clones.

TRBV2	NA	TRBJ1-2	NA	TGTGCCAGTAATAAATCCGACCGTCTCTATGGCTACACCTTC	CASNKSDRLYGYTF
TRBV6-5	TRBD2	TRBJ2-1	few	TGTGCCAGCAGTTACTCTGTCCCGGGACTAGCGGGAAGAGGGAATGAGCAGTTCTTC	CASSYSVPGLAGRGNEQFF
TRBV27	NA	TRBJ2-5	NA	TGTGCCGGCAGTCCCTCCCTCACCCTACAGCGACCCCAAGAGACCCAGTACTTC	CAGSPSLTLQRPQETQYF
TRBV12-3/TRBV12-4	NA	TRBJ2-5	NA	TGTGCCAGCAGTTCGGACTCACCTAGGACCCAGTACTTC	CASSSDSPRTQYF
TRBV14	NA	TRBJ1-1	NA	TGTGCCAGCAGCCAAGGCAGGGCTGAAGCTTTCTTT	CASSQGRAEAFF
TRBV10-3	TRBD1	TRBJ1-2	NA	TGTGCCATCAGTGAGTCGGGGAGACAGGGGGTCGATAACTATGGCTACACCTTC	CAISESGRQGVDNYGYTF
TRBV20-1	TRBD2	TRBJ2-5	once	TGCAGTGCAAAGCCTCCCCTAGCGGGGCCCCGGAAGACCCAGTACTTC	CSAKPPLAGPRKTQYF
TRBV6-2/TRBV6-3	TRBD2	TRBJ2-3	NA	TGTGCCAGCAGTTACTCGAGTAGCGGGAGCCTCACAGATACGCAGTATTTT	CASSYSSSGSLTDTQYF
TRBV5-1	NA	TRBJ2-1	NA	TGCGCCAGCAGCTTGGCCGGGGCTAGCAGTATCAATGAGCAGTTCTTC	CASSLAGASSINEQFF
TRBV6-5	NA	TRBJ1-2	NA	TGTGCCAGCGGTTACCGTGGACAGCCATATGGCTACACCTTC	CASGYRGQPYGYTF
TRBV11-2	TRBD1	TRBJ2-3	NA	TGTGCCAGCAGGCCCGGGACAGCCACAGATACGCAGTATTTT	CASRPGTATDTQYF
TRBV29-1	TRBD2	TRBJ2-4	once	TGCAGCGTTGGGGGGACGAGCGGGAGGTACATCCAGTACTTC	CSVGGTSGRYIQYF
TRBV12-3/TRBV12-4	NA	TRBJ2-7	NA	TGTGCCAGCAGTCAGGAGGAGAGCTCCTACGAGCAGTACTTC	CASSQEESSYEQYF
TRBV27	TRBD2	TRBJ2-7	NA	TGTGCCAGCAGTTTGGGACTAGCGGGGGGGCTCAACGAGCAGTACTTC	CASSLGLAGGLNEQYF
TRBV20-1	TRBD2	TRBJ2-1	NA	TGCAGTGCCACCGGGACCCTAGCGGGCTACAATGAGCAGTTCTTC	CSATGTLAGYNEQFF
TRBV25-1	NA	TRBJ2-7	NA	TGTGCCAGCAGTGGATGGGGGCCCGGAACCTACGAGCAGTACTTC	CASSGWGPGTYEQYF
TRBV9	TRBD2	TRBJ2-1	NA	TGTGCCAGCAGCCCAACACGGACTAGCAATGAGCAGTTCTTC	CASSPTRTSNEQFF
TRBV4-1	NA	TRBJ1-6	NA	TGCGCCAGCAGCCAAGACGGGCAGAGGGGTACACCCCTCCACTTT	CASSQDGQRGTPLHF
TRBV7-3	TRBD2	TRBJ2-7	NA	TGTGCCAGCAGCTTTACGGGAGGGCAAGGCGAGCAGTACTTC	CASSFTGGQGEQYF
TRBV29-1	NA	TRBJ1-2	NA	TGCAGCGGGAAACTTGAGGGGGAGTATGGCCACACCTTC	CSGKLEGEYGHTF
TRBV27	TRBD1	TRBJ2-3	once	TGTGCCAGCAGTTCGAACCCCCGGACAGGGAGCACAGATACGCAGTATTTT	CASSSNPRTGSTDTQYF
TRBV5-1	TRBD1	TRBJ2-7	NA	TGCGCCAGCAGGGGACAGTCAGTCCACTCCTACGAGCAGTACTTC	CASRGQSVHSYEQYF
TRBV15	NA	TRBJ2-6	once	TGTGCCACCAGCAGAACAGGGACCCTCTCTGGGGCCAACGTCCTGACTTTC	CATSRTGTLSGANVLTF
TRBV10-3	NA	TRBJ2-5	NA	TGTGCCATCAGTGGGGGGGCGGATGAGACCCAGTACTTC	CAISGGADETQYF
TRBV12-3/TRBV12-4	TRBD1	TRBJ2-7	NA	TGTGCCAGCAGTTTCAGACAGGGAGAAGAGCAGTACTTC	CASSFRQGEEQYF
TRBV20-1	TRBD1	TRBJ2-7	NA	TGCAGTGCCCCGGGACAGGGTTTCTACGAGCAGTACTTC	CSAPGQGFYEQYF
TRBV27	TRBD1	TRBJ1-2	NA	TGTGCCAGCAGTCCGGGGACAGGGAGGGCGCTGGGTTATGGCTACACCTTC	CASSPGTGRALGYGYTF
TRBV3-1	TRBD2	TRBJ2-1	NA	TGTGCCAGCCAGGTTCGGACTAGCGGGAGAGGTGCACAGTTCTTC	CASQVRTSGRGAQFF
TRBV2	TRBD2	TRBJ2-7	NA	TGTGCCAGCAGGCCAGGGACTAGCGCCGTATACGAGCAGTACTTC	CASRPGTSAVYEQYF
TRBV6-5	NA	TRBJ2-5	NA	TGTGCCAGCAGTTACCCAGAGGGTTCCCCGAAGTCGAAGGAGACCCAGTACTTC	CASSYPEGSPKSKETQYF
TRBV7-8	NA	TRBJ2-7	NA	TGTGCCAGCAGCCCCGTGGCGGGCCTATACTACGAGCAGTACTTC	CASSPVAGLYYEQYF
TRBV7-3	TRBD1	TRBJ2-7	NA	TGTGCCAGCAGCCCATCTGGGACAGTCACAACCTACGAGCAGTACTTC	CASSPSGTVTTYEQYF
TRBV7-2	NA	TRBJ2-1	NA	TGTGCCAGCATCCGGGACCCGGGCCGGTACAATGAGCAGTTCTTC	CASIRDPGRYNEQFF
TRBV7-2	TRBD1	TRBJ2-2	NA	TGTGCCAGCAGCTTGGGGACAGGGGCGACGTCGGGGGAGCTGTTTTTT	CASSLGTGATSGELFF
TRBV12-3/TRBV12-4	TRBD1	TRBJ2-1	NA	TGTGCCAGCAGCTACAGGGGATACAATGAGCAGTTCTTC	CASSYRGYNEQFF
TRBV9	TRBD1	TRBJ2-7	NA	TGTGCCAGCAGCGTAGGGGGACAGGTCTACGAGCAGTACTTC	CASSVGGQVYEQYF